The subject of this entry is one T cell receptor (beta chain). This sample is part of a study of blood T cell repertoires in COVID-19. In the authors' workflow: Amplification from reference gene primers served as the basis for estimated nucleated cell counts. TCRdb keeps only in-frame clones here, not all; method: immunoSEQ multiplex PCR. V, J and clone size are those of that table, while D and trimming were read from the DNA. Here the sample spans 200,000 to 250,000 clones, around 90% being singletons. The CDR3 has 12 residues. Germline V gives CDR1 SQVTM, CDR2 ANQGSEA. V was clipped by 6 bases and J by 3 bases, with 11 bases between them.

The TCR comes from a man under 40 with COVID-19, enrolled during active disease. Sample: peripheral blood. The rearrangement joins TRBV29-1 to TRBJ1-2, with D possibly TRBD1 on 6 matching bases. CDR3 DNA: TGCAGCGTCCCAGGGGAACACTATGGCTACACCTTC. It is translated as CSVPGEHYGYTF.